This TCR beta chain comes out of a study of shared clonotypes between healthy human individuals. Study background: Every donor yielded three CD4 naive, three CD4 memory, two CD8 naive and one CD8 memory plate.

Overall study results and limits: Represented diversity (both genetic and exposure-history) was limited by the small number of donors.

The CDR3 extends over 13 amino acids. Trimming left V 0 bases short and J 3 bases short, with 7 bases between. Germline CDR1 SGHRS, CDR2 YFSETQ. The material for each subset, its genomic DNA, was split evenly across several immunoSEQ plates. Per sorted-subset replicate PCR, input was roughly 200 ng DNA, representing roughly 30,000 T cell genomes. The data were produced by immunoSEQ multiplex PCR, yet TCRdb's version contains in-frame clones alone and is incomplete. Of approximately 2.4 million clones listed, 95% are singletons. Points on this clone: Its cognate antigen is unknown.

The specimen was naive CD4+ T cells sorted from blood. Indicated subset: CD45RA+ positively selected. This chain joins TRBV5-1 and TRBJ2-7; no firm D call. The TCR originated in a man aged 18 to 35 in good health. CDR3 amino acids: CASSLESRYEQYF. The CDR3 DNA reads TGCGCCAGCAGCTTGGAAAGCCGCTACGAGCAGTACTTC.